The next 20 T cell receptor beta chains were all read from a single sample in a study of blood T cell repertoires in COVID-19. Using immunoSEQ multiplex PCR, the repertoire was profiled, and TCRdb retains in-frame clones only, with some absent. Of 90,000 to 100,000 clones listed, about nine tenths were seen once; the top ten hold 4.5% to 5.5%. The sample taken for sequencing was peripheral blood. These receptors all come from a man aged 50 or older with acute or convalescent COVID-19.

This rearrangement joins TRBV7-6 to TRBJ2-5; weak D call: TRBD1 (5 bases). The ends were cut back, 2 bases at V and 2 bases at J, with 12 bases in the middle. CDR1 is SGHVS, CDR2 FNYEAQ, per germline. The CDR3 totals 15 residues. In DNA form, the CDR3 reads TGTGCCAGCAGCTTAATGGGGCAGGGACAAGAGACCCAGTACTTC. It is translated as CASSLMGQGQETQYF.

The chain links TRBV7-6 to TRBJ2-1; 13 bases are shared with TRBD2. Germline V gene lookup returns CDR1 SGHVS and CDR2 FNYEAQ. V gave up 5 bases and J gave up 0 bases; unmatched junction bases: 10. The CDR3 sequence is 19 residues long. The CDR3 DNA reads TGTGCCAGCAGCCCAACCGGGACTAGCGGGATGAGCTCCTACAATGAGCAGTTCTTC. Translating gives CASSPTGTSGMSSYNEQFF.

This rearrangement joins TRBV9 to TRBJ1-2; D gene ambiguous. CDR3 length: 13 amino acids. Germline CDR1 SGDLS, CDR2 YYNGEE. Trimming stripped 5 bases from V and 4 bases from J, with 12 bases between. As DNA, the CDR3 is TGTGCCAGCAGTCCAATTCCCGGCTATGGCTACACCTTC. This encodes CASSPIPGYGYTF.

The chain joins TRBV6-5 to TRBJ1-2, with 10 bases aligning to TRBD1. Germline CDR1 and CDR2: MNHEY and SVGAGI. The CDR3 contains 14 residues. Trimming cost V 7 bases and J 4 bases; bases outside gene matches: 6. The CDR3 DNA reads TGTGCCAGCACCTCCGACAGGGGGCTCTATGGCTACACCTTC. Amino acids: CASTSDRGLYGYTF.

The rearrangement joins TRBV30 to TRBJ1-4; the match to TRBD1 covers 10 bases. V trimming: 3 bases; J trimming: 8 bases; junction bases outside the gene matches: 0. Germline assignment: CDR1 GTSNPN and CDR2 SVGIG (reference sequence). The CDR3 contains 12 residues. The CDR3 sequence is CAWRGQGEKLFF. DNA for the CDR3: TGTGCCTGGAGGGGACAGGGGGAAAAACTGTTTTTT.

The rearrangement uses TRBV29-1 and TRBJ1-2; 7 nucleotides align to TRBD1. The CDR3 sequence is 12 residues long. Germline V gene data show CDR1 as SQVTM and CDR2 as ANQGSEA. V shed 1 base, J shed 9 bases, and the junction held 5 bases outside the gene matches. CDR3 nucleotides: TGCAGCGTTGAAGTCAACAGGGGTAGCTACACCTTC. This gives the protein CSVEVNRGSYTF.

The V gene is TRBV24-1, the J gene TRBJ2-1, with 7 bases identical to TRBD1. The CDR3 spans 12 residues. Germline assignment: CDR1 KGHDR and CDR2 SFDVKD. The V segment lost 7 bases and the J segment 7 bases; nucleotides outside the gene matches: 3. CDR3 nucleotide sequence: TGTGCCACCAGCAGACAGGGAAATGAGCAGTTCTTC. It yields the protein CATSRQGNEQFF.

This clone was counted once. The chain joins TRBV6-5 to TRBJ1-2, with TRBD1 as a possible D gene (6 bases). The V and J ends lost 8 bases and 3 bases respectively, with 13 bases between them. CDR1 and CDR2 (germline): MNHEY, SVGAGI. The CDR3 totals 13 residues. The CDR3 region has the DNA TGTGCCAGCGGTAGACAGGCCGACTATGGCTACACCTTC. Protein sequence: CASGRQADYGYTF.

The rearrangement uses TRBV29-1 and TRBJ2-1, with D possibly being TRBD2 (5 bases). Germline loops: CDR1 SQVTM, CDR2 ANQGSEA. V lost 5 bases and J 5 bases, leaving 13 bases between the germline ends. This CDR3 spans 13 amino acids. The CDR3 region is CSVFGLENNEQFF. CDR3 nucleotides: TGCAGCGTTTTCGGACTTGAAAACAATGAGCAGTTCTTC.

The chain uses TRBV12-3 or TRBV12-4 and TRBJ1-2, with 7 nucleotides matching TRBD1. The CDR3 contains 13 residues. The V and J ends lost 6 bases and 2 bases, in that order; junction bases with no gene match: 3. Here the CDR3 reads CASSETGNYGYTF. In DNA, the CDR3 is TGTGCCAGCAGCGAGACAGGGAACTATGGCTACACCTTC.

CDR3 amino acids: CASSGDRGPDEQYF. In nucleotides, the CDR3 is TGTGCCAGCAGTGGAGACAGGGGGCCTGACGAGCAGTACTTC. This chain joins TRBV2 and TRBJ2-7, with 10 positions matching TRBD1. The CDR3 covers 14 residues. Losses at the gene ends were 4 bases for V and 5 bases for J; bases not matched to a gene: 5. CDR1 SNHLY and CDR2 FYNNEI come from the germline V gene.

The CDR3: CASSTQGANQPQHF. The CDR3 DNA reads TGTGCCAGCAGCACACAGGGGGCCAATCAGCCCCAGCATTTT. The chain uses TRBV5-6 and TRBJ1-5, with 9 bases matching TRBD1. The CDR3 is 14 residues long. The J segment lost 3 bases and the V segment lost 4 bases, leaving 2 bases of the junction unmatched. CDR1 and CDR2 (germline): SGHDT, YYEEEE.

CDR3 sequence (DNA): TGCGCCAGCAGCCAACTACAGGGAAACCAAGAGACCCAGTACTTC. This translates into CASSQLQGNQETQYF. The chain couples TRBV4-3 to TRBJ2-5, with D perhaps TRBD1 (6 bases). In germline, CDR1 is LGHNA, CDR2 YSLEER. The CDR3 loop spans 15 amino acids. Trimming left V 2 bases short and J 0 bases short, with 10 bases between.

The V gene is TRBV5-1, the J gene TRBJ1-5, with TRBD1 identical over 8 bases. The trim removed 2 bases at V and 6 bases at J, leaving 1 base unmatched. Germline CDR1 is SGHRS and CDR2 is YFSETQ. This CDR3 contains 13 residues. CDR3 bases: TGCGCCAGCAGCTTCGGACAGGGTCAGCCCCAGCATTTT. This encodes CASSFGQGQPQHF. Filled out from reference TRBV5-1 and TRBJ1-5, the complete variable domain reads KAGVTQTPRYLIKTRGQQVTLSCSPISGHRSVSWYQQTPGQGLQFLFEYFSETQRNKGNFPGRFSGRQFSNSRSEMNVSTLELGDSALYLCASSFGQGQPQHFGDGTRLSIL.

V gene TRBV10-3 combines with J gene TRBJ1-5, with D tentatively TRBD1 (6 bases). CDR3 length: 16 residues. Germline values: CDR1 ENHRY, CDR2 SYGVKD. Trimming removed 6 bases from V and 1 base from J, with 16 bases in between. In DNA form, the CDR3 reads TGTGCCATCAGGGGGGAACAGGGAGACAGCAATCAGCCCCAGCATTTT. Translated: CAIRGEQGDSNQPQHF.

V usage is TRBV2 and J usage is TRBJ1-6; no clear D. Germline-derived CDR1 and CDR2 are SNHLY and FYNNEI. The CDR3 extends over 16 amino acids. The germline V and J ends were trimmed by 2 bases and 12 bases, with 20 bases remaining between them. CDR3 DNA: TGTGCCAGCAGTGAATTGGAGTCGCCCGAATCTGGACCCCTCCACTTT. It yields the protein CASSELESPESGPLHF.

The chain recombines TRBV30 with TRBJ1-4; 8 bases map to TRBD1. CDR3 length equals 16 residues. V shed 3 bases and J 0 bases; nucleotides not matched to a gene: 6. Germline values: CDR1 GTSNPN, CDR2 SVGIG (reference sequence). DNA of the CDR3: TGTGCCTGGAGCAGGGGGCGAGGAGCAACTAATGAAAAACTGTTTTTT. This sequence encodes CAWSRGRGATNEKLFF.

The rearrangement links TRBV30 to TRBJ1-5; D uncertain. CDR3 size: 14 residues. Trimming left V 7 bases short and J 0 bases short, with 13 bases between. Per the germline V gene, CDR1 is GTSNPN and CDR2 is SVGIG (reference sequence). As DNA, the CDR3 is TGTGCCTCGGGTGGGGAGTATAGCAATCAGCCCCAGCATTTT. Amino acid sequence: CASGGEYSNQPQHF.

The chain recombines TRBV7-2 with TRBJ1-2; weak D call: TRBD1 (6 bases). Germline V lookup: CDR1 SGHTA, CDR2 FQGNSA. This CDR3 comprises 14 residues. V was clipped by 5 bases and J by 0 bases, with 10 bases between them. CDR3 nucleotides: TGTGCCAGCAGCCCATGGACAGCTAACTATGGCTACACCTTC. Translating gives CASSPWTANYGYTF.

This chain joins TRBV7-9 and TRBJ1-1; 10 nucleotides match TRBD1. Germline loops: CDR1 SEHNR, CDR2 FQNEAQ (reference sequence). V lost 4 bases to trimming and J lost 0 bases; unmatched junction nucleotides: 5. This CDR3 comprises 16 residues. CDR3 coding DNA: TGTGCCAGCAGCTGGGACAGGGGCGACATGAACACTGAAGCTTTCTTT. Amino acid sequence: CASSWDRGDMNTEAFF. Together with reference TRBV7-9 and TRBJ1-1, the CDR3 gives the full variable domain: DTGVSQNPRHKITKRGQNVTFRCDPISEHNRLYWYRQTLGQGPEFLTYFQNEAQLEKSRLLSDRFSAERPKGSFSTLEIQRTEQGDSAMYLCASSWDRGDMNTEAFFGQGTRLTVV.